Below, 32 T cell receptor beta chains from the same sample are listed, as sequenced in a study of shared clonotypes between healthy human individuals. Clones were sequenced by immunoSEQ multiplex PCR, and TCRdb holds only the in-frame ones, with some missing. The table shows approximately 1,500,000 clones, with roughly 96% occurring only once. Sequencing used naive CD4+ T cells sorted from blood. Documented subset: CD45RA+ positively selected. The receptors shown here come from a man aged 30 to 39 in good health.

Notes on this clone: One end of the junction does not line up with germline, which may come from a read error. The rearrangement links TRBV7-7 to TRBJ2-3, with 8 bases fitting TRBD2. There are 14 residues in the CDR3. In germline, CDR1 is SSHAT, CDR2 FNYEAQ (reference sequence). CDR3 DNA sequence: TGTGCTAGCAGCTTAGCGGGGAACACAGATACGCAGTATTTT. Its translation: CASSLAGNTDTQYF.

This clone was seen a few times. CDR3 nucleotide sequence: TGTGCCAGCAGCTCCGGACAGGGCAATCAGCCCCAGCATTTT. It translates to CASSSGQGNQPQHF. This sequence joins TRBV6-6 and TRBJ1-5; 7 bases are a match to TRBD1. V was clipped by 6 bases and J by 2 bases; unmatched bases: 4. This CDR3 contains 14 residues. Germline V lookup: CDR1 MNHNY, CDR2 SVGAGI (reference sequence).

The chain employs TRBV18 and TRBJ1-2; the D gene is possibly TRBD1 (6 bases). The CDR3 consists of 14 residues. V was cut by 6 bases and J by 2 bases, with 13 bases left in between. In germline, CDR1 is KGHSH, CDR2 LQKENI. In nucleotides, the CDR3 is TGTGCCAGCTCGCAAGGACAGATAAACTATGGCTACACCTTC. Translating gives CASSQGQINYGYTF.

The chain is built from TRBV30 and TRBJ2-7, with D possibly TRBD1 on 6 matching bases. Germline loops: CDR1 GTSNPN, CDR2 SVGIG (reference sequence). Trimming cost V 3 bases and J 9 bases, with 12 bases left between them. CDR3 length: 11 amino acids. The CDR3 DNA is TGTGCCTGGAGAAATACACAGGGGCAGTACTTC. This encodes CAWRNTQGQYF.

The rearrangement uses TRBV6-1 and TRBJ2-7; D is undetermined. With 3 bases removed from V and 1 base from J, the gap between germline ends came to 7 bases. Germline V gene data show CDR1 as MNHNS and CDR2 as SASEGT. The CDR3 length is 13 residues. DNA for the CDR3: TGTGCCAGCAGTGAGAACAGTTCCTACGAGCAGTACTTC. Amino acids: CASSENSSYEQYF.

This chain joins TRBV5-1 and TRBJ2-4; possibly TRBD1 for D (6 bases). The CDR3 is made up of 15 amino acids. V dropped 3 bases and J dropped 6 bases, with 16 bases sitting between them. Germline values: CDR1 SGHRS, CDR2 YFSETQ. The CDR3 region has the DNA TGCGCCAGCAGCTCCGGCCCCGGACAGATAAACATTCAGTACTTC. Translated: CASSSGPGQINIQYF.

The sample holds one count of this clone. The gene calls are TRBV7-8 and TRBJ2-7; 12 bases match TRBD2. Germline V lookup: CDR1 SGHVS, CDR2 FQNEAQ. The CDR3 loop spans 15 amino acids. V lost 5 bases and J lost 4; bases outside the gene matches: 6. CDR3 protein: CASSQRLAGDYEQYF. The CDR3 nucleotides read TGTGCCAGCAGCCAAAGACTAGCGGGAGATTACGAGCAGTACTTC.

The rearrangement joins TRBV5-1 to TRBJ2-1; 14 bases line up with TRBD2. Germline lookup yields CDR1 SGHRS and CDR2 YFSETQ. J was trimmed by 3 bases and V by 4 bases; bases with no gene match: 15. This CDR3 comprises 20 residues. The CDR3 sequence is CASSLFSRLAGGPIYNEQFF. CDR3 nucleotide sequence: TGCGCCAGCAGCCTTTTTTCTAGACTAGCGGGAGGGCCTATCTACAATGAGCAGTTCTTC.

This clone appeared a single time. The chain joins TRBV14 to TRBJ1-2; TRBD1 might be the D (5 bases). CDR1 and CDR2 (germline): SGHDN, FVKESK. The CDR3 has 16 amino acids. Between the trimmed V and J ends, which lost 4 bases and 4 bases, there was a span of 19 bases. The CDR3: CASSPNSRDYIYGYTF. CDR3 sequence (DNA): TGTGCCAGCAGCCCCAACTCCCGGGACTACATCTATGGCTACACCTTC.

The chain carries TRBV11-2 and TRBJ1-5, with unresolved D. Trimming removed 5 bases at V and 0 bases at J, with 8 bases between. The CDR3 covers 14 residues. Germline CDR1 reads SGHAT; CDR2 reads FQNNGV. CDR3 loop: CASSADYSNQPQHF. CDR3 DNA sequence: TGTGCCAGCAGCGCCGACTATAGCAATCAGCCCCAGCATTTT.

CDR3 sequence (DNA): TGCGCCAGCAGTGACCCGGGACTAGCTCGTCAATGGGAGCAGTACTTC. Amino acid sequence: CASSDPGLARQWEQYF. The rearrangement links TRBV10-2 to TRBJ2-7, with TRBD2 matching 9 bases. Germline-derived CDR1 and CDR2 are WSHSY and SAAADI. The CDR3 totals 16 residues. Losses at the gene ends were 3 bases for V and 7 bases for J; bases not matched to a gene: 13.

The chain combines TRBV7-2 with TRBJ1-1; D is undetermined. The germline gives CDR1 SGHTA, CDR2 FQGNSA. This CDR3 contains 14 residues. Trimming took 5 bases from V and 1 from J, leaving 11 bases between them. The CDR3 reads CASSLQIPNTEAFF. The CDR3 DNA reads TGTGCCAGCAGCCTACAGATCCCGAACACTGAAGCTTTCTTT.

The rearrangement uses TRBV6-1 and TRBJ1-5, with D uncertain. The CDR3 length is 18 residues. Germline CDR1 reads MNHNS; CDR2 reads SASEGT. V dropped 0 bases and J dropped 7 bases, with 22 bases sitting between them. The CDR3 here is CASSEADWRNGFRQPQHF. CDR3 nucleotides: TGTGCCAGCAGTGAAGCGGATTGGAGAAATGGGTTTCGGCAGCCCCAGCATTTT.

The chain links TRBV7-8 to TRBJ2-6, with D unclear. The V end was cut by 2 bases, the J end by 0 bases, with 11 bases between. The CDR3 has 17 amino acids. Germline V gives CDR1 SGHVS, CDR2 FQNEAQ. The CDR3 DNA follows: TGTGCCAGCAGCTTACTGACGGCAATCTCTGGGGCCAACGTCCTGACTTTC. Translating gives CASSLLTAISGANVLTF.

The genes are TRBV5-5 and TRBJ2-2; D is undetermined. CDR1 is SGHKS and CDR2 is YYEKEE in the germline V gene (reference sequence). Trimming left V 4 bases short and J 3 bases short, with 7 bases between. This CDR3 spans 13 amino acids. CDR3 sequence: CASSPAYTGELFF. The CDR3 nucleotides read TGTGCCAGCAGCCCGGCATACACCGGGGAGCTGTTTTTT. The complete variable domain, with remaining parts taken from reference TRBV5-5 and TRBJ2-2, reads DAGVTQSPTHLIKTRGQQVTLRCSPISGHKSVSWYQQVLGQGPQFIFQYYEKEERGRGNFPDRFSARQFPNYSSELNVNALLLGDSALYLCASSPAYTGELFFGEGSRLTVL.

V and J are TRBV4-2 and TRBJ2-2; D gene uncertain. Trimming pared 1 base from V and 6 bases from J, leaving 6 bases between. Per the germline V gene, CDR1 is LGHNA and CDR2 is YNFKEQ. This CDR3 region has 13 residues. The CDR3 reads CASSQVGAGELFF. The CDR3 DNA is TGTGCCAGCAGCCAAGTTGGTGCCGGGGAGCTGTTTTTT.

V usage is TRBV5-4 and J usage is TRBJ1-5; the match to TRBD1 covers 10 bases. Germline CDR1 is SGHNT and CDR2 is YYREEE (reference sequence). The CDR3 sequence is 16 residues long. After removal of 4 bases from V and 4 bases from J, the junction contained 8 bases not matched to a gene. CDR3 protein: CASSHQTGQGNQPQHF. The CDR3 nucleotides are TGTGCCAGCAGCCATCAAACGGGACAGGGGAATCAGCCCCAGCATTTT.

Concerning this clone: Additional DNA sequences in this sample encode the identical CDR3. This chain uses TRBV7-6 with TRBJ2-2; a weak D match, TRBD2 (5 bases). V was clipped by 5 bases and J by 2 bases, with 21 bases between them. The germline V gene encodes CDR1 SGHVS and CDR2 FNYEAQ. The CDR3 runs 18 residues. This CDR3 reads CASSITPPWTSNTGELFF. The CDR3 DNA sequence: TGTGCCAGCAGCATCACACCCCCGTGGACTTCAAACACCGGGGAGCTGTTTTTT.

Regarding this clone: Other DNA sequences in the sample encode the same CDR3. CDR3 nucleotides: TGTGCCAGCAGCCCGAGCGGGAGCTCCTACAATGAGCAGTTCTTC. Its translation is CASSPSGSSYNEQFF. This chain joins TRBV11-2 and TRBJ2-1; TRBD2 aligns across 8 bases. From germline, CDR1 is SGHAT and CDR2 FQNNGV. The junction had 3 bases not matched to a gene; V was cut back by 5 bases and J by 0 bases. This CDR3 has 15 residues. Filled out from reference TRBV11-2 and TRBJ2-1, the complete variable domain reads EAGVAQSPRYKIIEKRQSVAFWCNPISGHATLYWYQQILGQGPKLLIQFQNNGVVDDSQLPKDRFSAERLKGVDSTLKIQPAKLEDSAVYLCASSPSGSSYNEQFFGPGTRLTVL.

This clone has a handful of counts. The V gene is TRBV7-2, the J gene TRBJ2-4; the match to TRBD2 covers 9 bases. The CDR3 extends over 15 amino acids. Germline values: CDR1 SGHTA, CDR2 FQGNSA. J gave up 3 bases and V 3 bases, and 3 bases lay outside the gene matches. The CDR3 DNA reads TGTGCCAGCAGCTTCGGGACTAGCTTCAAAAACATTCAGTACTTC. The encoded protein is CASSFGTSFKNIQYF.

On this clone: Other DNA sequences of this sample code for an identical CDR3. The J gene is TRBJ2-5, the V gene TRBV27, with D unclear. This CDR3 comprises 12 residues. The V end was cut by 1 base, the J end by 5 bases, with 5 bases between. The V gene's germline CDR1 is MNHEY and CDR2 SMNVEV (reference sequence). The chain's CDR3 is CASSLLGETQYF. CDR3 nucleotides: TGTGCCAGCAGTTTATTAGGGGAGACCCAGTACTTC.

This clone occurred once. The V call is TRBV19, the J call TRBJ2-5; TRBD1 matches at 11 bases. From germline, CDR1 is LNHDA and CDR2 SQIVND (reference sequence). Trimming took 6 bases from V and 4 from J; bases not matched to a gene: 10. This CDR3 has 16 amino acids. The CDR3 DNA reads as TGTGCCAGTAGGCCTGGACAGGGGGCGGTTGGAGAGACCCAGTACTTC. This sequence encodes CASRPGQGAVGETQYF.

The rearrangement joins TRBV19 to TRBJ1-4; no clear D gene. In germline, CDR1 is LNHDA, CDR2 SQIVND (reference sequence). This CDR3 region has 11 residues. Trimming took 3 bases from V and 8 from J, leaving 4 bases between them. This CDR3 reads CASSMGEKLFF. Written as DNA, the CDR3 is TGTGCCAGTAGTATGGGGGAAAAACTGTTTTTT.

As DNA, the CDR3 is TGTGCCTGGAGTCCACTCCGAGGGGGTGCTGGAAACACCATATATTTT. Translated: CAWSPLRGGAGNTIYF. The chain carries TRBV30 and TRBJ1-3; TRBD1 might be the D (6 bases). The V and J ends lost 2 bases and 2 bases respectively, with 16 bases between them. The germline gives CDR1 GTSNPN, CDR2 SVGIG (reference sequence). The CDR3 consists of 16 residues.

The chain couples TRBV5-8 to TRBJ1-2, with TRBD1 matching 8 bases. The CDR3 contains 14 residues. Germline CDR1 reads SGHTS; CDR2 reads YDEGEE. The V and J ends lost 0 bases and 7 bases, in that order; junction bases with no gene match: 5. CDR3 region: CASSLGQGAFGYTF. In DNA, the CDR3 is TGTGCCAGCAGCTTGGGGCAGGGGGCGTTTGGCTACACCTTC.

This chain joins TRBV14 and TRBJ2-7; D is perhaps TRBD1 or TRBD2 (5 bases each). V gave up 2 bases and J gave up 6 bases, with 17 bases separating them. Germline loops: CDR1 SGHDN, CDR2 FVKESK. The CDR3 sequence is 15 residues long. For the CDR3, the DNA is TGTGCCAGCAGCCAATGTCCGGGACCGGACTGCGAGCAGTACTTC. It is translated as CASSQCPGPDCEQYF.

This chain uses TRBV5-1 with TRBJ2-1, with D unclear. Germline V gives CDR1 SGHRS, CDR2 YFSETQ. Trimming took 0 bases from V and 7 from J, leaving 11 bases between them. This CDR3 spans 14 amino acids. The CDR3 loop reads CASSLEQPGNEQFF. As DNA, the CDR3 is TGCGCCAGCAGCTTGGAACAGCCTGGGAATGAGCAGTTCTTC.

This chain uses TRBV19 with TRBJ1-4, with 7 bases matching TRBD1. In germline, CDR1 is LNHDA, CDR2 SQIVND (reference sequence). The V and J ends lost 6 bases and 4 bases, in that order; junction bases with no gene match: 5. This CDR3 is 14 amino acids long. CDR3 DNA: TGTGCCAGTAGGACGGGACAGAATAATGAAAAACTGTTTTTT. This codes for CASRTGQNNEKLFF.

Points on this clone: The same CDR3 can be traced to other DNA sequences in this sample. V usage is TRBV7-8 and J usage is TRBJ2-2; 7 positions match TRBD2. CDR3 size: 16 residues. Germline values: CDR1 SGHVS, CDR2 FQNEAQ. Trimming at V came to 1 base and at J to 0 bases, leaving 2 bases not matched to a gene. CDR3 protein: CASSLGLAANTGELFF. The DNA for the CDR3 is TGTGCCAGCAGCTTAGGTCTAGCGGCGAACACCGGGGAGCTGTTTTTT.

The table lists this clone with a few counts. The chain joins TRBV7-9 to TRBJ1-5; D possibly corresponds to TRBD1 (6 bases). The germline gives CDR1 SEHNR, CDR2 FQNEAQ (reference sequence). The CDR3 is made up of 15 amino acids. V shed 5 bases and J shed 6 bases, with 17 bases lying between them. The CDR3 spells CASSPTGLGTQPQHF. Written as DNA, the CDR3 is TGTGCCAGCAGCCCAACAGGGTTAGGGACTCAGCCCCAGCATTTT.

The chain couples TRBV5-4 to TRBJ2-3; 7 nucleotides agree with TRBD1. Germline V CDR1 and CDR2: SGHNT, YYREEE (reference sequence). V lost 4 bases, J lost 4 bases, and 6 bases stayed unmatched. The CDR3 length is 14 residues. CDR3: CASSPTGVADTQYF. For the CDR3, the DNA is TGTGCCAGCAGCCCTACAGGGGTTGCAGATACGCAGTATTTT.

The genes are TRBV5-8 and TRBJ1-1, with D perhaps matching TRBD1 (5 bases). This CDR3 has 13 amino acids. V shed 0 bases and J shed 7 bases, with 10 bases lying between them. The germline V gene encodes CDR1 SGHTS and CDR2 YDEGEE. In nucleotides, the CDR3 is TGTGCCAGCAGCTTGGTAGGGGTTATTGAAGCTTTCTTT. It codes for CASSLVGVIEAFF.